This TCR beta chain was recovered during a study of T cell responses to AZD1222 COVID-19 vaccine. Some clones are missing from TCRdb's copy, which holds only in-frame ones; the method was immunoSEQ multiplex PCR. The sample has 100,000 to 140,000 clones, 92% seen once; the top ten hold 8% to 10%. From germline, CDR1 is MGHRA and CDR2 YSYEKL. This CDR3 contains 16 residues. V was clipped by 1 base and J by 0 bases, with 9 bases between them. In the case of this clone: What it binds is unknown.

General study findings and limits: Spike-spanning, vaccine-associated CD4 TCRs were dominant at 160-218 and 743-854. Seropositivity was recorded at baseline in only 6 or 7 AZD1222 recipients.

The sequenced sample was peripheral blood, obtained 28 days after the second AZD1222 dose. The J gene is TRBJ1-4, the V gene TRBV4-1; D is unclear. The receptor was isolated from an adult who received the AZD1222 COVID-19 vaccine. The CDR3 loop reads CASSQGVHTTNEKLFF. The CDR3 DNA reads TGCGCCAGCAGCCAAGGAGTCCATACAACTAATGAAAAACTGTTTTTT.